This TCR beta chain comes out of a study of shared clonotypes between healthy human individuals. CDR3 length: 12 residues. CDR1 SNHLY and CDR2 FYNNEI come from the germline V gene. With 2 bases removed from V and 7 bases from J, the gap between germline ends came to 5 bases. The genomic DNA of each subset was split evenly across several immunoSEQ plates. Profiling relied on immunoSEQ multiplex PCR, and the TCRdb table lists in-frame clones only, not all of them. This sample carries around 2.3 million clones, roughly 95% of them seen once, and the ten largest clones take around 0.13%. J is TRBJ2-2 and V is TRBV2; unclear D gene. This TCR was recovered from a young man in good health. Sequencing was carried out using naive CD4+ T cells sorted from blood. Documented subset: CD45RA+ positively selected. CDR3 DNA sequence: TGTGCCAGCAGTGAACAGGTCGGGGAGCTGTTTTTT. Translated, it gives CASSEQVGELFF.